The source of this T cell receptor (beta chain) is a study of blood T cell repertoires in COVID-19. Study information: Both acute and convalescent COVID-19 samples were obtained from the United States, Italy and Spain. T cells, B-cell-depleted T cells, or PBMCs provided the cDNA or gDNA that served as material.

In the authors' methods: Estimated nucleated cell counts came from reference gene primer amplification. TCRdb keeps only in-frame clones here, not all; method: immunoSEQ multiplex PCR. Clonal size and the V and J genes are those of that table, whereas D and trimming came from the DNA. This table has about 120,000 clones, roughly 89% appearing once. Germline V gene sequence: CDR1 KGHSH, CDR2 LQKENI. V was clipped by 3 bases and J by 8 bases, with 13 bases between them. The CDR3 has 13 amino acids. The source is a woman in her fifties or sixties with acute or convalescent COVID-19. The chain couples TRBV18 to TRBJ1-2; D is unclear. Sequencing was done on a sample of peripheral blood. CDR3 sequence (DNA): TGTGCCAGCTCACCCGAATCCCTATGGGGCTACACCTTC. It specifies CASSPESLWGYTF.